This T cell receptor beta chain was sequenced during a study of T cell repertoires in cytomegalovirus infection. Study overall: Alongside well-studied HLA-B-restricted CMV epitopes, recently identified HLA-C-restricted CMV epitopes were also used. From public TCR beta signatures came an indication of both CMV infection and matching HLA type. General observations from the study: Dominating the ex vivo response were TCR beta clonotypes that were CMV-specific and HLA-C-restricted.

A remark on this clonotype: What it binds is unknown.

TCRdb reanalysed the reads using MiXCR and keeps one entry per CDR3 protein. The table lists roughly 800,000 distinct CDR3 sequences, 25% to 30% of them singletons. Sample: cultured CD8+ T cells from PBMCs, taken from culture after CMV antigen stimulation. The TCR comes from a human donor in good health (CMV status not recorded). Some clones in this sample may be carry-over from other donors' samples.

The chain's CDR3 is CASSLDRAIDEKLFF. CDR3 sequence (DNA): TGTGCCAGCAGCTTAGACAGGGCCATCGATGAAAAACTGTTTTTT. J is TRBJ1-4 and V is TRBV7-9, with a tentative D call TRBD1 (6 bases). CDR3 length equals 15 residues. CDR1 is SEHNR, CDR2 FQNEAQ, per germline (reference sequence). Trimming took 1 base from V and 6 from J, leaving 12 bases between them.